Following are 10 T cell receptor beta chains from one sample sequenced in a study of cytomegalovirus exposure and HLA in healthy donors. Researchers ran the PCR with 60 Vbeta and 13 Jbeta primers. Produced via immunoSEQ multiplex PCR; TCRdb's table is partial and in-frame only. This repertoire shows about 130,000 clones, around four fifths found once; its top ten account for approximately 1.1%. Sequencing input: PBMCs. The receptors were sampled from a boy younger than 18 in good health and CMV-seronegative.

The chain couples TRBV6-5 to TRBJ1-3; tentatively, D is TRBD1 (6 bases). CDR1 MNHEY and CDR2 SVGAGI come from the germline V gene. CDR3 length: 15 amino acids. Deletions cut 7 bases from V and 4 bases from J, with 17 bases between. Here the CDR3 reads CASTRSGAPGNTIYF. The DNA of the CDR3 is TGTGCCAGCACCCGCTCAGGGGCCCCCGGAAACACCATATATTTT.

The rearrangement joins TRBV9 to TRBJ1-4, with 11 nucleotides matching TRBD1. The germline V gene has CDR1 SGDLS and CDR2 YYNGEE. The junction had 3 bases not matched to a gene; V was cut back by 3 bases and J by 5 bases. The CDR3 is 15 amino acids. CDR3 DNA sequence: TGTGCCAGCAGCGGGGGGACAGGGGGAAATGAAAAACTGTTTTTT. This sequence encodes CASSGGTGGNEKLFF.

This clone was observed a few times. The rearrangement uses TRBV19 and TRBJ2-2; TRBD1 aligns across 7 bases. CDR1 is LNHDA and CDR2 is SQIVND in the germline V gene (reference sequence). J gave up 1 base and V 5 bases, and 4 bases lay outside the gene matches. CDR3 size: 15 residues. CDR3 sequence (DNA): TGTGCCAGTAGTTCGGACAGGCGGAACACCGGGGAGCTGTTTTTT. This codes for CASSSDRRNTGELFF.

The rearrangement joins TRBV7-9 to TRBJ2-1, with 15 bases aligning to TRBD2. J was trimmed by 7 bases and V by 1 base; bases with no gene match: 2. The germline gives CDR1 SEHNR, CDR2 FQNEAQ (reference sequence). CDR3 length: 16 residues. CDR3 residues: CASSLVGTSGRNEQFF. CDR3 nucleotides: TGTGCCAGCAGCTTAGTGGGGACTAGCGGGAGGAATGAGCAGTTCTTC.

The chain is built from TRBV7-9 and TRBJ2-7; 9 positions match TRBD1. After removal of 4 bases from V and 2 bases from J, the junction contained 9 bases not matched to a gene. The CDR3 runs 16 residues. Germline V gives CDR1 SEHNR, CDR2 FQNEAQ (reference sequence). The CDR3 DNA follows: TGTGCCAGCAGCTCCTTCCTCGGGACAGGGCCCTACGAGCAGTACTTC. This translates into CASSSFLGTGPYEQYF.

The CDR3 region is CASSGETGGEQYF. In nucleotides, the CDR3 is TGTGCCAGCAGTGGGGAGACAGGGGGCGAGCAGTACTTC. This rearrangement joins TRBV2 to TRBJ2-7, with TRBD1 matching over 9 bases. The V segment lost 4 bases and the J segment 6 bases; nucleotides outside the gene matches: 4. CDR1 and CDR2 (germline): SNHLY, FYNNEI. The CDR3 length is 13 residues.

This chain connects TRBV6-1 to TRBJ1-5; D is possibly TRBD1 (5 bases). The germline CDR1 and CDR2 sequences are MNHNS and SASEGT. This CDR3 contains 14 residues. Trimming removed 4 bases from V and 7 bases from J, with 14 bases in between. The CDR3 loop is CASSASRVSQPQHF. The DNA for the CDR3 is TGTGCCAGCAGTGCGTCCAGGGTGAGCCAGCCCCAGCATTTT.

V gene TRBV27 combines with J gene TRBJ2-3; 8 bases are a match to TRBD2. Germline V gives CDR1 MNHEY, CDR2 SMNVEV (reference sequence). This CDR3 is 15 amino acids long. The ends lost 5 bases at V and 2 bases at J; junction bases unmatched: 6. CDR3 in amino acids: CASSPERGYTDTQYF. DNA for the CDR3: TGTGCCAGCAGTCCTGAGCGGGGGTACACAGATACGCAGTATTTT.

V is TRBV5-4 and J is TRBJ2-6; 9 nucleotides line up with TRBD1. V was clipped by 0 bases and J by 0 bases; unmatched bases: 1. From germline, CDR1 is SGHNT and CDR2 YYREEE (reference sequence). The CDR3 spans 17 residues. The CDR3 protein is CASSLGTGVSGANVLTF. As DNA, the CDR3 is TGTGCCAGCAGCTTGGGGACAGGGGTCTCTGGGGCCAACGTCCTGACTTTC.

The V call is TRBV27, the J call TRBJ2-3, with 10 bases fitting TRBD2. V was pared by 0 bases and J by 7 bases, with 7 bases of the junction left unmatched. The CDR3 contains 16 residues. In germline, CDR1 is MNHEY, CDR2 SMNVEV (reference sequence). Here the CDR3 DNA reads TGTGCCAGCAGTTTATCGAGCCTAGCGGGAGCGCATACGCAGTATTTT. As protein: CASSLSSLAGAHTQYF.